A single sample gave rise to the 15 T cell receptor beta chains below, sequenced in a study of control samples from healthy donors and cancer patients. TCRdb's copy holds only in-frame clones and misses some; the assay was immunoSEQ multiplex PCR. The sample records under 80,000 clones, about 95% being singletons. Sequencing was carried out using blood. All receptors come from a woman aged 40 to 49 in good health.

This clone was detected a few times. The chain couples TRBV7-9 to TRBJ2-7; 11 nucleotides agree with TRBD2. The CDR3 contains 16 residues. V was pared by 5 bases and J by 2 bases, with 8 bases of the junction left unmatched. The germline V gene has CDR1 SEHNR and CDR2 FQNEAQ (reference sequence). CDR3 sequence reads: CASSNTSGSPTYEQYF. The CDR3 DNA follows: TGTGCCAGCAGCAATACTAGCGGGAGCCCAACCTACGAGCAGTACTTC.

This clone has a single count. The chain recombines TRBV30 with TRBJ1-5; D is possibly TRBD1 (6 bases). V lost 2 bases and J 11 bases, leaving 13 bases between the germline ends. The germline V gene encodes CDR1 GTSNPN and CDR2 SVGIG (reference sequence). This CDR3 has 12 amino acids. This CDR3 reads CAWSRGTETQHF. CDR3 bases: TGTGCCTGGAGTAGGGGGACCGAGACCCAGCATTTT.

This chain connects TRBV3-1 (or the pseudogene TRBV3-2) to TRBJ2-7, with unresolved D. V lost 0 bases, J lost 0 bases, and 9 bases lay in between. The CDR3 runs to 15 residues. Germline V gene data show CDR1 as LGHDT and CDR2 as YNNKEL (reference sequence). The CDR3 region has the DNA TGTGCCAGCAGCCAAGAGCTTGTGAGCTCCTACGAGCAGTACTTC. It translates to CASSQELVSSYEQYF.

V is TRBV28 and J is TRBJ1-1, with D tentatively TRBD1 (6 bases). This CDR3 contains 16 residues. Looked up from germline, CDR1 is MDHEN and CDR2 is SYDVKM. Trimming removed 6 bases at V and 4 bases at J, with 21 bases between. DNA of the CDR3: TGTGCCAGCAGAGCGAACCACCAGGGGAGCGGCACTGAAGCTTTCTTT. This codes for CASRANHQGSGTEAFF.

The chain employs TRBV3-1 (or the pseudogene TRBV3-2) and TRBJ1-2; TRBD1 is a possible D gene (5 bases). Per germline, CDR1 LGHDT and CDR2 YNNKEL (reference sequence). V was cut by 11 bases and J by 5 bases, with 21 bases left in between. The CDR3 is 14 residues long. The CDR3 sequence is CAGRRTPGPYGYTF. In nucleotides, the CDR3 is TGTGCCGGGCGTAGGACACCGGGGCCTTATGGCTACACCTTC.

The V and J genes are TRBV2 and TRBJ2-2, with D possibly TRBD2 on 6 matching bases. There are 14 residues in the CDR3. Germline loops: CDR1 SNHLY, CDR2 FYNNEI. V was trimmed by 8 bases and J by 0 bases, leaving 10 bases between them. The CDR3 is CASGGQPNTGELFF. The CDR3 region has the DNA TGTGCCAGCGGAGGGCAGCCGAACACCGGGGAGCTGTTTTTT. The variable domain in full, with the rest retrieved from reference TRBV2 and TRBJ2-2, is EPEVTQTPSHQVTQMGQEVILRCVPISNHLYFYWYRQILGQKVEFLVSFYNNEISEKSEIFDDQFSVERPDGSNFTLKIRSTKLEDSAMYFCASGGQPNTGELFFGEGSRLTVL.

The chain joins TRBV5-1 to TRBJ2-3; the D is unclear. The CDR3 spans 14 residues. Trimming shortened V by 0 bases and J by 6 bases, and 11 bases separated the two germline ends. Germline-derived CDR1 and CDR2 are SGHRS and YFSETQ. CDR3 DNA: TGCGCCAGCAGCTTGGGGGTTGGCCTGGATACGCAGTATTTT. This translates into CASSLGVGLDTQYF.

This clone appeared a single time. CDR3 nucleotides: TGTGCCAGCAGCCCCTACGGACAGGGGGCGCGCGGGGCCAACGTCCTGACTTTC. Translation: CASSPYGQGARGANVLTF. This rearrangement joins TRBV7-9 to TRBJ2-6, with 11 bases aligning to TRBD1. The CDR3 spans 18 residues. V was pared by 5 bases and J by 4 bases, with 10 bases of the junction left unmatched. CDR1 SEHNR and CDR2 FQNEAQ come from the germline V gene (reference sequence).

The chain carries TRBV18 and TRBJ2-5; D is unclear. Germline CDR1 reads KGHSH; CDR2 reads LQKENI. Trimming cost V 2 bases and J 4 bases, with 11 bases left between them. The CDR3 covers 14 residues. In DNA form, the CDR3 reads TGTGCCAGCTCACCAACGTCATCGGCAGAGACCCAGTACTTC. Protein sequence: CASSPTSSAETQYF.

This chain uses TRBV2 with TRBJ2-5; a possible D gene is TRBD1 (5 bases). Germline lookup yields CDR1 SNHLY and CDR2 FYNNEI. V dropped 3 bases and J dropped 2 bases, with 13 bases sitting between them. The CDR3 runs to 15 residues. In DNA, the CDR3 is TGTGCCAGCAGTGAGATGGACATTCCACAAGAGACCCAGTACTTC. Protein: CASSEMDIPQETQYF. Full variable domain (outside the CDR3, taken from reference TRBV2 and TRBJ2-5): EPEVTQTPSHQVTQMGQEVILRCVPISNHLYFYWYRQILGQKVEFLVSFYNNEISEKSEIFDDQFSVERPDGSNFTLKIRSTKLEDSAMYFCASSEMDIPQETQYFGPGTRLLVL.

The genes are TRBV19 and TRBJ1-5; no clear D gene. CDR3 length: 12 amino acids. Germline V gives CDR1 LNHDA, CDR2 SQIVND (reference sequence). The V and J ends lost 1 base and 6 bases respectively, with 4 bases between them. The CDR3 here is CASSIVGQPQHF. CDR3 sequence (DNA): TGTGCCAGTAGTATAGTGGGTCAGCCCCAGCATTTT. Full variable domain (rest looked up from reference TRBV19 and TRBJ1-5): DGGITQSPKYLFRKEGQNVTLSCEQNLNHDAMYWYRQDPGQGLRLIYYSQIVNDFQKGDIAEGYSVSREKKESFPLTVTSAQKNPTAFYLCASSIVGQPQHFGDGTRLSIL.

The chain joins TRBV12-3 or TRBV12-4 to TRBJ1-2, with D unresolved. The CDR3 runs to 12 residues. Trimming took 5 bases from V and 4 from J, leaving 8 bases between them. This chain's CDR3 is CASSRLGYGYTF. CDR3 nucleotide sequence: TGTGCCAGCAGTCGCCTAGGCTATGGCTACACCTTC.

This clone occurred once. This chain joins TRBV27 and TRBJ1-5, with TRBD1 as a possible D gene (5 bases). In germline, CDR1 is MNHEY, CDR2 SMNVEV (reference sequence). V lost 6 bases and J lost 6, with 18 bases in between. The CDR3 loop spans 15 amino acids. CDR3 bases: TGTGCCAGCAGCCCTCATTATGGGGCAGGTCAGCCCCAGCATTTT. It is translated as CASSPHYGAGQPQHF.

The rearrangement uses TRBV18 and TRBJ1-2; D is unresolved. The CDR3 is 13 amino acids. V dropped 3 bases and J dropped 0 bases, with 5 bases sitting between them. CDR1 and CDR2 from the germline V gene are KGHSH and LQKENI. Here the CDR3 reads CASSPGSNYGYTF. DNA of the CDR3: TGTGCCAGCTCACCGGGCTCTAACTATGGCTACACCTTC.

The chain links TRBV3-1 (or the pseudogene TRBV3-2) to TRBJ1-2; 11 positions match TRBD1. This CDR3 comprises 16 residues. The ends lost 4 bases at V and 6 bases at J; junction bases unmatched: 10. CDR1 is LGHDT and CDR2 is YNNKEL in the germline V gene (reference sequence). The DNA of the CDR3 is TGTGCCAGCAGCCTACTCTCCGGGACAGGGGGGAATGGCTACACCTTC. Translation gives CASSLLSGTGGNGYTF.